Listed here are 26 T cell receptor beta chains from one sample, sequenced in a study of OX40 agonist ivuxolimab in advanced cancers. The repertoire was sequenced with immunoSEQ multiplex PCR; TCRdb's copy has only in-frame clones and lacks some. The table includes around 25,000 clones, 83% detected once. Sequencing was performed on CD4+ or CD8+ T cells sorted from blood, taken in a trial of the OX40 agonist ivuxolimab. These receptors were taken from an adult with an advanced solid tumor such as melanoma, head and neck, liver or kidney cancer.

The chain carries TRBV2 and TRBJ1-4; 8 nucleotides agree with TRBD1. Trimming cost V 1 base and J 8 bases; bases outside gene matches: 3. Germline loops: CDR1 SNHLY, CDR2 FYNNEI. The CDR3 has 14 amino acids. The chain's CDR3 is CASSEGTGYEKLFF. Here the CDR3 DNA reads TGTGCCAGCAGTGAAGGGACAGGGTACGAAAAACTGTTTTTT.

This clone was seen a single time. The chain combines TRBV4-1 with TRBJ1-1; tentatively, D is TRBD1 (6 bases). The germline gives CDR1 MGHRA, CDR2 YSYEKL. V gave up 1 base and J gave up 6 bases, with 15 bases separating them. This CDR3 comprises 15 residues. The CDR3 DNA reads TGCGCCAGCAGCCAAGGAGGTAGTGGACAGTCTGAAGCTTTCTTT. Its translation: CASSQGGSGQSEAFF.

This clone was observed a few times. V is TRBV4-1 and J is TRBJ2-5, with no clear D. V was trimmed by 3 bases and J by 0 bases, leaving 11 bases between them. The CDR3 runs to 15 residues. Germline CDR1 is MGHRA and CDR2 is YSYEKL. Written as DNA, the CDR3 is TGCGCCAGCAGCCATTCTCCTGGGAACCAAGAGACCCAGTACTTC. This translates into CASSHSPGNQETQYF.

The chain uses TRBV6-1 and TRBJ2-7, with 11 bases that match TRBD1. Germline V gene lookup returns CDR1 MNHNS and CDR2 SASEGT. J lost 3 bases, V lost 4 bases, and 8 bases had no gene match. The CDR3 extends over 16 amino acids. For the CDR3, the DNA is TGTGCCAGCAGTGCTACCGGGACAGGGGGTGTCTACGAGCAGTACTTC. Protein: CASSATGTGGVYEQYF.

CDR3 bases: TGTGCCAGCAGTCCCCTGTCGGGGGTAGTAAACGGCTACACCTTC. Translated, it gives CASSPLSGVVNGYTF. V usage is TRBV27 and J usage is TRBJ1-2; a weak D match, TRBD1 (5 bases). CDR3 size: 15 residues. Germline CDR1 MNHEY, CDR2 SMNVEV (reference sequence). With 5 bases removed from V and 8 bases from J, the gap between germline ends came to 21 bases.

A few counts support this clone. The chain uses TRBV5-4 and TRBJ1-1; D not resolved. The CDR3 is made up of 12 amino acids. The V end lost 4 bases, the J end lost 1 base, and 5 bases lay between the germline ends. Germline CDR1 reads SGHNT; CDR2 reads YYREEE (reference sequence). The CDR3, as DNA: TGTGCCAGCAGCACACCGAACACTGAAGCTTTCTTT. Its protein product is CASSTPNTEAFF.

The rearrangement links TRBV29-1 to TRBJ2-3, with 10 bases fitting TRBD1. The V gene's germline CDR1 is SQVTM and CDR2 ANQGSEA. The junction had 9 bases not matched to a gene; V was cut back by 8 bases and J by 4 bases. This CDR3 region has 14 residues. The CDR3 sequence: CSLSGQGVSDTQYF. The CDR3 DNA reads TGCAGCCTCAGCGGACAGGGGGTCTCAGATACGCAGTATTTT.

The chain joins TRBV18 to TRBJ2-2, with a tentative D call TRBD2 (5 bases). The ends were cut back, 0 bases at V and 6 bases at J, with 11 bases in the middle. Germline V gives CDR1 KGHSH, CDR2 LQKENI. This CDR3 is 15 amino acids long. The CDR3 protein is CASSPPFRDAGELFF. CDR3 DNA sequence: TGTGCCAGCTCACCACCCTTTCGGGATGCCGGGGAGCTGTTTTTT.

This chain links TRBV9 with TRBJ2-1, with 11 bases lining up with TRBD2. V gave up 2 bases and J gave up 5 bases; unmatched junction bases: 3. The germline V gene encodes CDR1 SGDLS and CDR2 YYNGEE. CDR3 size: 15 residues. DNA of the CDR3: TGTGCCAGCAGCGTTAGCGGGGGGGCAAACAATGAGCAGTTCTTC. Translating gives CASSVSGGANNEQFF.

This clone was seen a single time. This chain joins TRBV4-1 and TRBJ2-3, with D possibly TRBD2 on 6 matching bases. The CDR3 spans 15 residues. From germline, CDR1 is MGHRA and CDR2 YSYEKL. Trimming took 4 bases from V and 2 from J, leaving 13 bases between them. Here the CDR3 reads CASSLSDYDTDTQYF. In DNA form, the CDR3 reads TGCGCCAGCAGCCTCTCGGACTACGACACAGATACGCAGTATTTT.

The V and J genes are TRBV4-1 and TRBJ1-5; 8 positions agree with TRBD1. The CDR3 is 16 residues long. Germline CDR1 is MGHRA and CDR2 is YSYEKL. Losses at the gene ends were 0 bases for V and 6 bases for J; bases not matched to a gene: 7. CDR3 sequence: CASSQEGRGRSQPQHF. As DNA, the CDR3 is TGCGCCAGCAGCCAAGAGGGCAGGGGGCGTAGTCAGCCCCAGCATTTT.

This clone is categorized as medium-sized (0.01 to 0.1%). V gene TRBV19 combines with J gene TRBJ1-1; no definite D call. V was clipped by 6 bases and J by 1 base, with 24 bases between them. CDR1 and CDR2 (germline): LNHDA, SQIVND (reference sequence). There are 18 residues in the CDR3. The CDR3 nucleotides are TGTGCCAGTAGCCTCATACCGGGGTTAATGATGTGGAACACTGAAGCTTTCTTT. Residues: CASSLIPGLMMWNTEAFF.

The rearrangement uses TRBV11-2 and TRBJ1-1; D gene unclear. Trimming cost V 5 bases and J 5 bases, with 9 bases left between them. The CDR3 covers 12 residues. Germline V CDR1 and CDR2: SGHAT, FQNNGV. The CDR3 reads CASSRDRTEAFF. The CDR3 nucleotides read TGTGCCAGCAGCCGTGATCGTACTGAAGCTTTCTTT. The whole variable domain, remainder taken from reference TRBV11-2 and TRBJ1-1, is EAGVAQSPRYKIIEKRQSVAFWCNPISGHATLYWYQQILGQGPKLLIQFQNNGVVDDSQLPKDRFSAERLKGVDSTLKIQPAKLEDSAVYLCASSRDRTEAFFGQGTRLTVV.

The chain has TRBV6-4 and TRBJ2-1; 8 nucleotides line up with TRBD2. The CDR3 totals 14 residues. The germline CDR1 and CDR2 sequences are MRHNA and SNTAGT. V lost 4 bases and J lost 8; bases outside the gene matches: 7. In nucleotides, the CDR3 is TGTGCCAGCAGTGCCACGGGGGGGCAGGATGAGCAGTTCTTC. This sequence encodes CASSATGGQDEQFF.

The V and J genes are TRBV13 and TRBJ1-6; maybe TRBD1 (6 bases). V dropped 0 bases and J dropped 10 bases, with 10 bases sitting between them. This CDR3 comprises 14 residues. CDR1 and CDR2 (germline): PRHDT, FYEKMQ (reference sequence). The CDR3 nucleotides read TGTGCCAGCAGCTTAGGACAGGGTGGATCACCCCTCCACTTT. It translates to CASSLGQGGSPLHF. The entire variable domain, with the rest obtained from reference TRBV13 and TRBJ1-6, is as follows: AAGVIQSPRHLIKEKRETATLKCYPIPRHDTVYWYQQGPGQDPQFLISFYEKMQSDKGSIPDRFSAQQFSDYHSELNMSSLELGDSALYFCASSLGQGGSPLHFGNGTRLTVT.

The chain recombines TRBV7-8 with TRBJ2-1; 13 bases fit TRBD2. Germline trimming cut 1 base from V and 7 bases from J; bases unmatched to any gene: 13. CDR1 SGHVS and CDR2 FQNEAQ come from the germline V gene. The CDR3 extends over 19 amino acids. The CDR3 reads CASSLGLAGGPPLWNEQFF. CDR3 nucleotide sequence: TGTGCCAGCAGCTTAGGACTAGCGGGGGGTCCACCCTTGTGGAATGAGCAGTTCTTC.

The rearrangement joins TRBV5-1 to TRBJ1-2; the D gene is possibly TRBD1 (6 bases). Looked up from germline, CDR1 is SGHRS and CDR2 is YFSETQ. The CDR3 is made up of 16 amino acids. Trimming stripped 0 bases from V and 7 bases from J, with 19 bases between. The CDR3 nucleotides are TGCGCCAGCAGCTTGGACCTTGACAGGAACTATGGTGGCTACACCTTC. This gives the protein CASSLDLDRNYGGYTF.

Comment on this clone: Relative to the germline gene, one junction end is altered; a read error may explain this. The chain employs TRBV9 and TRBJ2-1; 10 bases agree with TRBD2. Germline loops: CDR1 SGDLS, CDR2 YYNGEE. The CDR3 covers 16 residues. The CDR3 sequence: CASGVVRTSGHNEQFF. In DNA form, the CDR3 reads TGTGCCAGCGGCGTAGTTCGGACTAGCGGCCACAATGAGCAGTTCTTC.

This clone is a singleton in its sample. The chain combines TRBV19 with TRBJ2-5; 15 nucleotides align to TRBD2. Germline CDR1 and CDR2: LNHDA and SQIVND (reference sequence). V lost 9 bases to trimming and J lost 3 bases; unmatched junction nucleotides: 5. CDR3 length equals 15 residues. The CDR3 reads CARPGLAGGKETQYF. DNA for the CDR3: TGTGCCAGGCCGGGACTAGCGGGGGGTAAAGAGACCCAGTACTTC.

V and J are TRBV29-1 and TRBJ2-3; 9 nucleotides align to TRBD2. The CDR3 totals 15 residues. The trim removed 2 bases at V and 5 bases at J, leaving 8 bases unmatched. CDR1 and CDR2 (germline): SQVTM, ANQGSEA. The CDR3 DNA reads TGCAGCGTTGAAAGGGGGCGGGGGGGCCGAGATACGCAGTATTTT. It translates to CSVERGRGGRDTQYF.

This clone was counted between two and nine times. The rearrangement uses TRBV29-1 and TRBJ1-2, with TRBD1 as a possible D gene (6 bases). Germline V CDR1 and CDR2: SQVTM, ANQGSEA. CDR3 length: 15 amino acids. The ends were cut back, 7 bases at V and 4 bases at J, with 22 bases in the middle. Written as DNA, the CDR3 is TGCAGCGGCGCCCCCTCGGGGGCCTTCACCTATGGCTACACCTTC. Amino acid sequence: CSGAPSGAFTYGYTF.

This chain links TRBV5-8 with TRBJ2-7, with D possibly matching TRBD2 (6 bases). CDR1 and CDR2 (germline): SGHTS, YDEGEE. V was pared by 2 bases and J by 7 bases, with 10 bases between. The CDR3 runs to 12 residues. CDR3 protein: CASSLGRGEQYF. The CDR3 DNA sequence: TGTGCCAGCAGCTTAGGTCGGGGGGAGCAGTACTTC.

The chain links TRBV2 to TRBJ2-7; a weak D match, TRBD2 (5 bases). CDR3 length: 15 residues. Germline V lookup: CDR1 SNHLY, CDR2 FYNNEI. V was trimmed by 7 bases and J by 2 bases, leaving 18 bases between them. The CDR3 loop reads CASTLRTANPYEQYF. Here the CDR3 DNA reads TGTGCCAGCACCCTAAGGACTGCCAACCCCTACGAGCAGTACTTC. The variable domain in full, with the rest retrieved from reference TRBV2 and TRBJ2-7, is EPEVTQTPSHQVTQMGQEVILRCVPISNHLYFYWYRQILGQKVEFLVSFYNNEISEKSEIFDDQFSVERPDGSNFTLKIRSTKLEDSAMYFCASTLRTANPYEQYFGPGTRLTVT.

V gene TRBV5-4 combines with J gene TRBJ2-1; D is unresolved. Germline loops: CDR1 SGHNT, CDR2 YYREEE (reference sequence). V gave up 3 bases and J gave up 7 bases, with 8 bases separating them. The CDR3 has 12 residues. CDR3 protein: CASSSDLNEQFF. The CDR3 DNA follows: TGTGCCAGCAGCTCTGACTTAAATGAGCAGTTCTTC.

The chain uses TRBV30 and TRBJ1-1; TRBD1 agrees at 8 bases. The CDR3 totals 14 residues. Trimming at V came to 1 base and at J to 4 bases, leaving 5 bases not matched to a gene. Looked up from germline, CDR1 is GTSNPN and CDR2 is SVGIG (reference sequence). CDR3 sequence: CAWSATGGRTEAFF. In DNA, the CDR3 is TGTGCCTGGAGTGCCACAGGGGGTCGCACTGAAGCTTTCTTT. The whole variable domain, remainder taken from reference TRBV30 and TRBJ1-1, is SQTIHQWPATLVQPVGSPLSLECTVEGTSNPNLYWYRQAAGRGLQLLFYSVGIGQISSEVPQNLSASRPQDRQFILSSKKLLLSDSGFYLCAWSATGGRTEAFFGQGTRLTVV.

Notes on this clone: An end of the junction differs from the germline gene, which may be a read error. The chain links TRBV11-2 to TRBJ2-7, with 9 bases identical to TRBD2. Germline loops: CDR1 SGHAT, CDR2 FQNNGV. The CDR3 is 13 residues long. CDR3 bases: TGTGCCAGCAGCTTAGATTCTAGCGGGGACCCTACCTTC. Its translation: CASSLDSSGDPTF.